This T cell receptor beta chain was captured in a study of T cell responses to AZD1222 COVID-19 vaccine. The assay was immunoSEQ multiplex PCR, and TCRdb's table has in-frame clones only and misses some. The table has more than 85,000 clones, about 90% seen once. The germline gives CDR1 SGHTA, CDR2 FQGNSA. J gave up 4 bases and V 3 bases, and 5 bases lay outside the gene matches. The CDR3 sequence is 16 residues long. The V call is TRBV7-2, the J call TRBJ2-2; 10 nucleotides match TRBD2. This receptor was obtained from an adult who received the AZD1222 COVID-19 vaccine. The sequenced sample was peripheral blood, obtained 28 days after the second AZD1222 dose. The CDR3 DNA follows: TGTGCCAGCAGCTTCAGACTAGCGGGCCCCACCGGGGAGCTGTTTTTT. Its protein is CASSFRLAGPTGELFF.